The sequence of this T cell receptor beta chain was determined in a study of blood T cell repertoires in COVID-19. Whole-study context: The samples span acute and convalescent COVID-19 from the United States, Italy and Spain.

Clones were sequenced by immunoSEQ multiplex PCR, and TCRdb holds only the in-frame ones, with some missing. Altogether about 88,000 clones are present, around 90% being singletons, with the ten largest covering 15%. This clone was observed a few times. Germline CDR1 and CDR2: LNHDA and SQIVND (reference sequence). This CDR3 spans 15 amino acids. The V segment lost 5 bases and the J segment 7 bases; nucleotides outside the gene matches: 5. This chain links TRBV19 with TRBJ1-6; 10 bases are a match to TRBD1. This clonotype was sampled from a male donor with acute or convalescent COVID-19. Sequencing was done on a sample of peripheral blood. The CDR3 coding sequence is TGTGCCAGTAGTGACCGGACAGGGGGGAATTCACCCCTCCACTTT. Its protein is CASSDRTGGNSPLHF.